The rows below give T cell receptor beta chains drawn from one sample of a study of Ad26.COV2.S vaccination and SARS-CoV-2 variants. This table comes from immunoSEQ multiplex PCR, and its TCRdb copy is limited to in-frame clones, with some not included. This sample has 350,000 to 500,000 clones; approximately 89% occur once, and the top ten carry roughly 2.5%. This sample comprised peripheral blood, obtained in a trial of Ad26.COV2.S vaccine versus placebo. The receptors were sampled from a person between 18 and 60 years old who received the Ad26.COV2.S COVID-19 vaccine or a placebo. CDR3s include the opening cysteine and the closing phenylalanine or tryptophan. Some rows have no size entry. The others give once, few or many, or a class for an expanded clone.

V gene,clone size,CDR3 protein
TRBV5-6,NA,CASSLTGTGWSGEQFF
TRBV5-5,NA,CASSLGAVSEKLFF
TRBV3-1/TRBV3-2,NA,CASSPSGIYNEQFF
TRBV27,NA,CASSLGTKGEKLFF
TRBV21-1,NA,CDDRDRDSYEQYF
TRBV2,NA,CASSRASGRALGGGSYNEQFF
TRBV15,NA,CATSREGRGGTGELFF
TRBV9,NA,CASSVGNGGLVQYF
TRBV12-5,NA,CASALSRYEQFF
TRBV5-1,NA,CASSLFSDMNTEAFF
TRBV4-3,NA,CASSQDLGPGQPQHF
TRBV12-3/TRBV12-4,NA,CASSRDRQNIQYF
TRBV30,NA,CAWSIQGGQPQHF
TRBV7-9,NA,CASSAGQGHYGYTF
TRBV7-8,NA,CASSSRWMNTEAFF
TRBV4-2,NA,CASSQPNTGLNTEAFF
TRBV7-3,NA,CASSLTRSQGGNEQFF
TRBV9,NA,CASSALGTSYGYTF
TRBV5-1,NA,CASSLEAGGWTEAFF
TRBV28,NA,CASSLRQENSPLHF
TRBV28,NA,CASSFGGASQPQHF
TRBV6-1,NA,CASSEMNRGDEKLFF
TRBV15,NA,CATARAQRGYQETQYF
TRBV12-3/TRBV12-4,NA,CASSLGERVTQYF
TRBV5-1,NA,CASSEDPNQPQHF
TRBV7-2,NA,CASSTGLADTQYF
TRBV28,NA,CASSLSTGVDQPQHF
TRBV13,NA,CASSLSGTKQFF
TRBV29-1,NA,CSVEPRVNTGELFF
TRBV4-2,once,CASSLGDRGADTQYF